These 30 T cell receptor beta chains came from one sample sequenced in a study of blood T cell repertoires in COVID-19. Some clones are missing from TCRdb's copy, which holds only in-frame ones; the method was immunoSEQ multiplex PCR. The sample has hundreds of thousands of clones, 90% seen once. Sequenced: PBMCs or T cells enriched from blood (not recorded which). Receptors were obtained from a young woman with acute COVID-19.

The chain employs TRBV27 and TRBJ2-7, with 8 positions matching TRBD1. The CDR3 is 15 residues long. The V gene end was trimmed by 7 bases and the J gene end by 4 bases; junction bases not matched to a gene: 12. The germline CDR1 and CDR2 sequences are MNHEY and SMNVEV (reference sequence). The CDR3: CASTSLAGGGYEQYF. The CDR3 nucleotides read TGTGCCAGCACCTCTCTGGCAGGGGGCGGTTACGAGCAGTACTTC.

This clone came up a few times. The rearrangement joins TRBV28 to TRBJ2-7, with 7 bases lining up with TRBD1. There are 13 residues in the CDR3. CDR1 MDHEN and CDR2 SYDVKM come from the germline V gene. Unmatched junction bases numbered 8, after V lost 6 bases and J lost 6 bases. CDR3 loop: CASSRQGGGEQYF. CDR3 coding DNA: TGTGCCAGCAGCCGACAGGGTGGAGGCGAGCAGTACTTC.

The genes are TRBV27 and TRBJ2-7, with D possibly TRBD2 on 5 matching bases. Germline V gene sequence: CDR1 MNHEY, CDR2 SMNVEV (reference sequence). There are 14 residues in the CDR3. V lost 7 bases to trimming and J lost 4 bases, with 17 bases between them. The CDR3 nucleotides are TGTGCCAGCATTATGCGGGTCACATTATACGAGCAGTACTTC. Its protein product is CASIMRVTLYEQYF.

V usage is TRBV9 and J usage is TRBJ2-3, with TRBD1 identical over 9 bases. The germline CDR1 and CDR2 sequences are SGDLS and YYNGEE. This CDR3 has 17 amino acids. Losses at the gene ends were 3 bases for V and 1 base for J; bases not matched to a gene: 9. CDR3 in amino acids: CASSEALTGGGTDTQYF. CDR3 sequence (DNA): TGTGCCAGCAGCGAGGCCTTGACAGGGGGTGGCACAGATACGCAGTATTTT.

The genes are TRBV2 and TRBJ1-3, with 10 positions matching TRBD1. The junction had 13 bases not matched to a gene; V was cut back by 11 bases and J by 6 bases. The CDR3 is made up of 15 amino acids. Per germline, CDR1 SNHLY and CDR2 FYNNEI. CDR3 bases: TGTGCCGCTGGGAGGACAGGGGGAATGGAAAACACCATATATTTT. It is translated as CAAGRTGGMENTIYF. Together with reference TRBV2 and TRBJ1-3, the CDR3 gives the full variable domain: EPEVTQTPSHQVTQMGQEVILRCVPISNHLYFYWYRQILGQKVEFLVSFYNNEISEKSEIFDDQFSVERPDGSNFTLKIRSTKLEDSAMYFCAAGRTGGMENTIYFGEGSWLTVV.

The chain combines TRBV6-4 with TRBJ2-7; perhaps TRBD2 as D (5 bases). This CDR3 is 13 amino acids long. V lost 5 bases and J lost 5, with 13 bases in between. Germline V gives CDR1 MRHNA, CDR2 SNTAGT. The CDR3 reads CASSMEDGHEQYF. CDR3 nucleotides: TGTGCCAGCAGTATGGAGGATGGGCACGAGCAGTACTTC.

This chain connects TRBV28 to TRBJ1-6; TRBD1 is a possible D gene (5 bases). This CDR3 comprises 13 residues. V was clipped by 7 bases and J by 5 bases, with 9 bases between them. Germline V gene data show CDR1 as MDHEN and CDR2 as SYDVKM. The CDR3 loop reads CASMGQNNSPLHF. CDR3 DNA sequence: TGTGCCAGCATGGGGCAGAATAATTCACCCCTCCACTTT.

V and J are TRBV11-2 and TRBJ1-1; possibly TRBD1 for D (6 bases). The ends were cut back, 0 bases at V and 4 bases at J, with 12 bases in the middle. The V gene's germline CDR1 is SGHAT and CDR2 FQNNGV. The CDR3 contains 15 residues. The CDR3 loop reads CASSLDRRGGTEAFF. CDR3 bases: TGTGCCAGCAGCTTAGATAGGAGAGGGGGCACTGAAGCTTTCTTT. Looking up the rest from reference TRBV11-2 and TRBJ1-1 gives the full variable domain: EAGVAQSPRYKIIEKRQSVAFWCNPISGHATLYWYQQILGQGPKLLIQFQNNGVVDDSQLPKDRFSAERLKGVDSTLKIQPAKLEDSAVYLCASSLDRRGGTEAFFGQGTRLTVV.

The CDR3 DNA reads as TGTGCCAGCAGAGCCCAGGGTTCTAACTATGGCTACACCTTC. Residues: CASRAQGSNYGYTF. The chain combines TRBV25-1 with TRBJ1-2; D is possibly TRBD1 (5 bases). CDR1 and CDR2 from the germline V gene are MGHDK and SYGVNS. The V gene lost 6 bases and the J gene lost 0 bases, with 11 bases spanning the gap. The CDR3 length is 14 residues.

This CDR3 is CASSTPRWGGRFSGANVLTF. DNA for the CDR3: TGTGCCAGTAGTACACCCAGGTGGGGGGGACGCTTCTCTGGGGCCAACGTCCTGACTTTC. The rearrangement joins TRBV19 to TRBJ2-6; 7 bases are a match to TRBD2. From germline, CDR1 is LNHDA and CDR2 SQIVND (reference sequence). This CDR3 spans 20 amino acids. With 4 bases clipped from V and 0 bases from J, the junction kept 15 bases outside the gene matches. Full variable domain (rest looked up from reference TRBV19 and TRBJ2-6): DGGITQSPKYLFRKEGQNVTLSCEQNLNHDAMYWYRQDPGQGLRLIYYSQIVNDFQKGDIAEGYSVSREKKESFPLTVTSAQKNPTAFYLCASSTPRWGGRFSGANVLTFGAGSRLTVL.

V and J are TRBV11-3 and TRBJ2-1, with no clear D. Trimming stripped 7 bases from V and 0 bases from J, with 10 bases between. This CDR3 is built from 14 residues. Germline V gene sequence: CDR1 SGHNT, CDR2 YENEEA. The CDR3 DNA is TGTGCCAGCACCGCGGAATTCTCCTACAATGAGCAGTTCTTC. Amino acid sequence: CASTAEFSYNEQFF.

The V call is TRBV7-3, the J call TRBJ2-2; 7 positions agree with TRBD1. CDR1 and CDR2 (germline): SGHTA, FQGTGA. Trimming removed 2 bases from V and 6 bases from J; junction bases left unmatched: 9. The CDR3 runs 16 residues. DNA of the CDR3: TGTGCCAGCAGCTTACGGGCAGGGGACAGATCCGGGGAGCTGTTTTTT. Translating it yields CASSLRAGDRSGELFF.

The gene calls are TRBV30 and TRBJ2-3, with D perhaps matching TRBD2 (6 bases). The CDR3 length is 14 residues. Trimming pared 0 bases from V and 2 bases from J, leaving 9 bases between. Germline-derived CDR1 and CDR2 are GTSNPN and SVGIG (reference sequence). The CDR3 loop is CAWSVGGATDTQYF. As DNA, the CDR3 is TGTGCCTGGAGTGTCGGCGGGGCCACAGATACGCAGTATTTT.

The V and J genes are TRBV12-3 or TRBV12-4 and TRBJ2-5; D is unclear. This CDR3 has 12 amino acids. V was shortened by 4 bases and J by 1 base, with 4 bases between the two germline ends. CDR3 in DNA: TGTGCCAGCAGTTATCGCCAAGAGACCCAGTACTTC. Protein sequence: CASSYRQETQYF.

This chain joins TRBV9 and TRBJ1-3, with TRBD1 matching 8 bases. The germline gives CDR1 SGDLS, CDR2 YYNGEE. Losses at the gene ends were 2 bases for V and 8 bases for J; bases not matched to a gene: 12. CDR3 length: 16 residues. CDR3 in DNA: TGTGCCAGCAGCGTCCCCGAGACAGGGGATCGAGACACCATATATTTT. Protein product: CASSVPETGDRDTIYF. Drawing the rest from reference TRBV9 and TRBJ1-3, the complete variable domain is DSGVTQTPKHLITATGQRVTLRCSPRSGDLSVYWYQQSLDQGLQFLIQYYNGEERAKGNILERFSAQQFPDLHSELNLSSLELGDSALYFCASSVPETGDRDTIYFGEGSWLTVV.

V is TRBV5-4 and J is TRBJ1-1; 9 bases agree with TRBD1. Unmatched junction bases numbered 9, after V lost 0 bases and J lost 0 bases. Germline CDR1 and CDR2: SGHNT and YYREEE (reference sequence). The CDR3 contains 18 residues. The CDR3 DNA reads TGTGCCAGCAGCTTGGGAATAGGGACAGGGACCATGAACACTGAAGCTTTCTTT. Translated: CASSLGIGTGTMNTEAFF.

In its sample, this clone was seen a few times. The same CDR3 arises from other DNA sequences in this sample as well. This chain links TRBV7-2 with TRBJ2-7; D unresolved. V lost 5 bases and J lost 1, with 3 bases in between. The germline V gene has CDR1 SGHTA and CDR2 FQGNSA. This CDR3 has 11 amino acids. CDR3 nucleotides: TGTGCCAGCAGCCTATCCTACGAGCAGTACTTC. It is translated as CASSLSYEQYF. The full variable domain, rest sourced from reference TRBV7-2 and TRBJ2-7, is GAGVSQSPSNKVTEKGKDVELRCDPISGHTALYWYRQSLGQGLEFLIYFQGNSAPDKSGLPSDRFSAERTGGSVSTLTIQRTQQEDSAVYLCASSLSYEQYFGPGTRLTVT.

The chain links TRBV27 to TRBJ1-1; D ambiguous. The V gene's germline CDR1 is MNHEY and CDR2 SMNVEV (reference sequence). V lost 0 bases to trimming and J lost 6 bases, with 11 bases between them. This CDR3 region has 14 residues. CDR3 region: CASSLSRGTPEAFF. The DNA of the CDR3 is TGTGCCAGCAGTTTATCTCGGGGAACCCCTGAAGCTTTCTTT.

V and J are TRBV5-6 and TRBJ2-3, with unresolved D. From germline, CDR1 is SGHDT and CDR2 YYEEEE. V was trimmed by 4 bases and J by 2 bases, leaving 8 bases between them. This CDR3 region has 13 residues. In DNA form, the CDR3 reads TGTGCCAGCAGCCGGGTGGACACAGATACGCAGTATTTT. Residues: CASSRVDTDTQYF. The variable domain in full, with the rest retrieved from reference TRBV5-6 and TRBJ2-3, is DAGVTQSPTHLIKTRGQQVTLRCSPKSGHDTVSWYQQALGQGPQFIFQYYEEEERQRGNFPDRFSGHQFPNYSSELNVNALLLGDSALYLCASSRVDTDTQYFGPGTRLTVL.

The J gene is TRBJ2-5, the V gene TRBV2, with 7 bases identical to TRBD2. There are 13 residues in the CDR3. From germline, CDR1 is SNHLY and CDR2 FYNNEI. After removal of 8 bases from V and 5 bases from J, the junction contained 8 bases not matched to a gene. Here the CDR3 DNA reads TGTGCCAGCCGCCGGAGTAGCGGGGAGACCCAGTACTTC. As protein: CASRRSSGETQYF.

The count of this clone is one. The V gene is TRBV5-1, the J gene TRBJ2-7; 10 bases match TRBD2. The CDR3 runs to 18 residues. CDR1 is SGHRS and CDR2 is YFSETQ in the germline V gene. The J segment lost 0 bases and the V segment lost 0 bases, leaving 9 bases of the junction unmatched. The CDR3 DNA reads TGCGCCAGCAGCTTGGGACTAGCGGGTGTGAGGATCTCCTACGAGCAGTACTTC. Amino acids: CASSLGLAGVRISYEQYF.

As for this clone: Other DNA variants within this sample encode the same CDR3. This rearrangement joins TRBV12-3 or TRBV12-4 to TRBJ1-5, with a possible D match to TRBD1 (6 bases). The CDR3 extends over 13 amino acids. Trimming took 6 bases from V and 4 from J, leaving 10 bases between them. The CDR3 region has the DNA TGTGCCAGCAGCCTAACAGGGAATCAGCCCCAGCATTTT. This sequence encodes CASSLTGNQPQHF.

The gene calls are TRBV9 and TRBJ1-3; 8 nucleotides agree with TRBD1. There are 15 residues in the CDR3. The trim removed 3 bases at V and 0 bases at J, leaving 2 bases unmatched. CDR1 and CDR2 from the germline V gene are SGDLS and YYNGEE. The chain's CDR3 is CASSGTGSSGNTIYF. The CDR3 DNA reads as TGTGCCAGCAGCGGGACAGGGTCCTCTGGAAACACCATATATTTT.

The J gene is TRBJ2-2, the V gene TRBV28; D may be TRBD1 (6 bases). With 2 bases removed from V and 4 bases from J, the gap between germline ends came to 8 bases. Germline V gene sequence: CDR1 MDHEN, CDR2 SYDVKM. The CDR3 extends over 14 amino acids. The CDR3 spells CASSLTGLTGELFF. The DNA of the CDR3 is TGTGCCAGCAGTTTAACAGGGCTCACCGGGGAGCTGTTTTTT.

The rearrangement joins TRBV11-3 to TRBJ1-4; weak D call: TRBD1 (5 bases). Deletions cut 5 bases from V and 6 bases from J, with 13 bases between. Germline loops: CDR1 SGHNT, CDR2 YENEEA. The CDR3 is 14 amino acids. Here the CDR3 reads CASSTGQRDEKLFF. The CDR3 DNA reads TGTGCCAGCAGCACAGGACAACGAGATGAAAAACTGTTTTTT. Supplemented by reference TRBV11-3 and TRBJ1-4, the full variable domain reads EAGVVQSPRYKIIEKKQPVAFWCNPISGHNTLYWYLQNLGQGPELLIRYENEEAVDDSQLPKDRFSAERLKGVDSTLKIQPAELGDSAVYLCASSTGQRDEKLFFGSGTQLSVL.

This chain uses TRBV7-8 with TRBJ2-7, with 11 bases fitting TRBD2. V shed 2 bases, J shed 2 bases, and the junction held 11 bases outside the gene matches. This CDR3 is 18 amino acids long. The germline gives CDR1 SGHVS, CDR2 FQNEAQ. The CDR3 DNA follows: TGTGCCAGCAGCTTACCAACTAGCGGGAGAACGGGTCCCTACGAGCAGTACTTC. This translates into CASSLPTSGRTGPYEQYF.

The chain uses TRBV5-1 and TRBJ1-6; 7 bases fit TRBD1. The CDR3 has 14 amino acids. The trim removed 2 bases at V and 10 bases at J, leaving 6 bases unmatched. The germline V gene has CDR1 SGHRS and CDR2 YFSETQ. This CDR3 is CASSFGTVGSPLHF. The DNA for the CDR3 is TGCGCCAGCAGCTTCGGGACAGTTGGATCACCCCTCCACTTT.

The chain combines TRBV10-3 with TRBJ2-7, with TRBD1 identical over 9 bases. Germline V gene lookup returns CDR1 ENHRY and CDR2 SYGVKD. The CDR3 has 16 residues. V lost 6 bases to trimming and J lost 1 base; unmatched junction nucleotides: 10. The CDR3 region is CAISSPRTGASYEQYF. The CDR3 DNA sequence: TGTGCCATCAGCTCCCCCAGGACAGGGGCTTCCTACGAGCAGTACTTC.

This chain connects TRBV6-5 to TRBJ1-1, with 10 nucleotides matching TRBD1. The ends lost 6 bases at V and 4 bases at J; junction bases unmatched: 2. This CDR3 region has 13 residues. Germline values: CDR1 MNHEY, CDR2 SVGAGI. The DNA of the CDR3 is TGTGCCAGCAGCCGACAGGGGGCCACTGAAGCTTTCTTT. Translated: CASSRQGATEAFF.

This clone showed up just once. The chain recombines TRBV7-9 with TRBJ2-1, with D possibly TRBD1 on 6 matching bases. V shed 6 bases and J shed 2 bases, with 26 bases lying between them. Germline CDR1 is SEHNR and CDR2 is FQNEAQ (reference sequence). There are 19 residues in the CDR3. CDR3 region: CASRHSGQHRLNPYNEQFF. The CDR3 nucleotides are TGTGCCAGCAGACATAGTGGACAGCACAGACTTAATCCCTACAATGAGCAGTTCTTC.